This TCR beta chain was sequenced in a study of cytomegalovirus exposure and HLA in healthy donors. Findings and caveats of the study: Previous analysis showed most TCR beta V segments were productive about 87% or about 30% of the time. Likely technical artifact: a cluster of highly shared sequence variants. A few V segments could not be told apart, such as TRBV6-2 and TRBV6-3, and were left out.

Primers: 60 Vbeta forward and 13 Jbeta reverse. Original handling: In a later analysis, the count reached about 82 million unique TCR beta chains, with about 12 million shared. Assay: immunoSEQ multiplex PCR; the TCRdb copy retains only in-frame clones and omits some. For V, J and clone size, that table is used; D and trimming come from the DNA. This sample has more than 95,000 clones, with about 79% found just once. Of note for this clone: What it binds is unknown.

Trimming removed 0 bases from V and 5 bases from J, with 7 bases in between. CDR1 LGHNA and CDR2 YSLEER come from the germline V gene. The CDR3 contains 13 residues. This TCR was recovered from a middle-aged man in good health and CMV-seronegative. The gene calls are TRBV4-3 and TRBJ1-2, with D hard to call. Material: PBMCs. As DNA, the CDR3 is TGCGCCAGCAGCCAAGAATTGAGTTATGGCTACACCTTC. As protein: CASSQELSYGYTF.